This T cell receptor (beta chain) was profiled in a study of low-dose radiotherapy and immunotherapy resistance in tumors. Study overall: With fractions of 0.5 Gy given every 2 weeks, Cohort 1 accumulated a total of 6.5 Gy. Every two weeks, cyclophosphamide 200 mg/m2 was infused one day before radiation plus immunotherapy. Individuals in Cohort 2 had 1 Gy per fraction every two weeks, adding up to 13 Gy over 26 weeks.

Primers targeting TRAV and TRBV primed first-strand cDNA, covering alpha and beta chains. Using a constant-region primer together with a V-primer adapter, TCRs were subjected to about 18 PCR cycles of amplification. TCRdb reprocessed the reads via MiXCR and lists one record per CDR3 protein. Of tens of thousands of distinct CDR3 sequences in the sample, roughly a sixth are singletons; the top ten hold approximately 2.8%. This clonotype was seen many times. Described time point: before trial treatment. All of the donors were given nivolumab, ipilimumab, aspirin, low-dose cyclophosphamide and low-dose radiotherapy as part of RACIN, a single-arm trial. V shed 4 bases and J shed 3 bases, with 12 bases lying between them. The CDR3 is 14 amino acids.

The TCR originated in a male donor with prostate cancer. The chain has TRBV12-3 or TRBV12-4 and TRBJ1-1; D is possibly TRBD1 (6 bases). This specimen consisted of PBMCs, obtained before treatment. The CDR3, as DNA: TGTGCCAGCAGTTATCAGGGGAGCGACACTGAAGCTTTCTTT. Translating it yields CASSYQGSDTEAFF.